Reported below is one T cell receptor (beta chain). Its antigen has not been determined. Base quality data are lacking; no much larger clone is found one base away. Genomic DNA was extracted from sorted cells for sequencing of the TCRbeta CDR3 region. TCRbeta CDR3 regions were sequenced using the immunoSEQ Assay. Held by TCRdb, this immuneACCESS table contains in-frame sequences only and omits some clones. Under half of the omission traces to an unresolved V gene where checked; the cause of the rest is unknown. This sample comprises some 26,000 clones, roughly 83% of them detected only once. The ten largest clones represent 33% of the sample. Patients with autoimmune disease history or receiving systemic immunosuppression were excluded from the trial. Peripheral blood for TCR sequencing was collected from all dose cohorts at baseline, on cycle 4 day 1, and on cycle 7 day 1. The samples were taken from a phase I, first-in-human, multicenter, open-label dose-escalation trial of ivuxolimab. The trial enrolled adults with locally advanced or metastatic head and neck squamous cell, hepatocellular, melanoma or renal cell carcinoma. CD4+ and CD8+ T cells were sorted separately from peripheral blood before TCR sequencing.

Between the V and J ends, shortened by 5 bases and 2 bases respectively, the junction contains 9 bases. Measured from the cysteine to the phenylalanine, the CDR3 is 13 residues long. Only the CDR3 region is kept as DNA, spanning 39 bases read in frame from base 1. CDR1 SGHTA and CDR2 FQGTGA are derived from the germline V gene. This entry comes from a study of OX40 agonist ivuxolimab in advanced cancers. Regarding the study in general: Ivuxolimab was an agonistic, fully human IgG2 monoclonal antibody directed against OX40 (CD134), a costimulatory receptor. A male proportion of almost 85% and a mean age of around 60 years, ranging from 23 to 79, were recorded for the dose-escalation cohort. Of the 50 or so patients in dose escalation, around 20 had hepatocellular carcinoma, some 15 had melanoma, 9 had renal cell carcinoma and 9 had head and neck cancer. The monotherapy dose-escalation portion (N of about 50 patients) of the phase I ivuxolimab trial is reported in the paper. Intravenous ivuxolimab was administered to patients every 2 weeks at six dose levels: 0.01, 0.1, 0.3, 1.5, 3 and 10 mg/kg. Peripheral TCRbeta sequencing was intended to test whether TCR sequence diversity was altered and clonal T-cell expansion was caused by ivuxolimab. Prior anti-PD-1, anti-PD-L1 or anti-CTLA-4 therapy was permitted, and checkpoint inhibitors had been received by less than 45% of dose-escalation patients. Three dose-escalation patients achieved partial responses, one with hepatocellular carcinoma and two with cutaneous melanoma.

General findings and caveats noted by the study authors: Clonal expansion of both CD4+ and CD8+ blood T cells was observed from baseline to week 6 at doses 0.1 to 3.0 mg/kg. The antigen specificity of the peripheral T cells that underwent clonal expansion was not determined. Low levels of normalized T-cell clonal expansion were also seen in some patients who did not respond. In the 0.1-3.0 mg/kg groups, partial responders had among the lowest normalized peripheral clonal expansion, particularly in CD8+ T cells. After ivuxolimab, expanded clones were on average more numerous among CD8+ T cells than among CD4+ T cells.

In this chain, TRBV7-3 is recombined with TRBJ2-5; no confident D gene assignment can be made. The material was CD4+ or CD8+ T cells sorted from blood, obtained in a trial of the OX40 agonist ivuxolimab. The sequence was obtained from an adult with an advanced solid tumor such as melanoma, head and neck, liver or kidney cancer. The sequenced DNA: TGTGCCAGCAGCACTGGTCAACAAGAGACCCAGTACTTC. Its amino acids are CASSTGQQETQYF.